These T cell receptor beta chains were read from a single sample in a study of response to subunit inactivated influenza vaccine. TCRdb redid the calling of the RT-PCR reads with MiXCR, one entry per CDR3 protein. This sample has 600,000 to 700,000 distinct CDR3 sequences, with 13% to 15% found just once. The sequencing used PBMCs from blood, collected about 14 days before vaccination. The receptors were sampled from a man aged 45 to 65 who received an inactivated influenza vaccine. Each CDR3 is given without its conserved first and last residue. D genes are given only for firm matches.

d_call v_call cdr3_aa
TRBD2 TRBV7-8 ASSLRGLAQETQY
NA TRBV4-2 ASSAAGQKNIQY
TRBD2 TRBV4-3 ASSQDLSSGNRELF
TRBD1 TRBV7-9 ASSLVSGQGADTQY
NA TRBV14 ASSGGGSSYNEQF
NA TRBV9 ASSILSETGELF
NA TRBV20-1 SALGGEETQY
TRBD2 TRBV20-1 SARILPGLAGIQETQY
TRBD2 TRBV7-6 ASSLPLLAGAPPNTGELF
TRBD1 TRBV4-2 ASSQDVGQGYGEQY
NA TRBV6-2/TRBV6-3 ASSYYEIRYT
TRBD2 TRBV20-1 SARGLASSSYNEQF
NA TRBV5-1 ASSLDSASGTQY
TRBD2 TRBV3-1 ASSLSGRAREQY
NA TRBV12-3/TRBV12-4 ASSFDGHSNQPQH
NA TRBV7-9 ASSPFGQPQETQY
NA TRBV10-3 AISEPGQETQY
TRBD1 TRBV10-3 AVGTGTSYEQY
TRBD2 TRBV12-3/TRBV12-4 ASSYGRTAGYEQY
TRBD2 TRBV20-1 AWGGRALDTGELF
NA TRBV7-2 ASSLGGLAGYT
NA TRBV20-1 SAPLVTEAF